Presented here are 27 T cell receptor beta chains from one specimen sequenced in a study of CD8 T cells in Susac syndrome. After extraction with the RNeasy kit, about 0.45 to 1 ug of the RNA was reverse transcribed using random hexamers. One entry per CDR3 protein, called by TCRdb with MiXCR from the immunoSEQ multiplex PCR reads. The repertoire holds 160,000 or so distinct CDR3 sequences, with approximately 95% as singletons. Sequencing was done on a sample of CD8+ T cells from PBMCs. These receptors were collected from a human donor with multiple sclerosis.

The J gene is TRBJ2-5, the V gene TRBV15; TRBD2 agrees at 8 bases. The length of the CDR3 is 14 residues. Germline CDR1 is LNHNV and CDR2 is YYDKDF (reference sequence). J was trimmed by 4 bases and V by 0 bases; bases with no gene match: 1. The CDR3 DNA reads as TGTGCCACCAGCAGAGAGGCGGGGGGAGAGACCCAGTACTTC. This translates into CATSREAGGETQYF.

This rearrangement joins TRBV5-6 to TRBJ2-3, with TRBD2 matching 12 bases. The CDR3 runs to 16 residues. Unmatched junction bases numbered 5, after V lost 4 bases and J lost 2 bases. Germline CDR1 reads SGHDT; CDR2 reads YYEEEE. This chain's CDR3 is CASSLGLAGYTDTQYF. As DNA, the CDR3 is TGTGCCAGCAGCCTAGGACTAGCGGGGTACACAGATACGCAGTATTTT.

This clonotype came up a few times. The chain joins TRBV7-9 to TRBJ2-1; D uncertain. Trimming took 4 bases from V and 6 from J, leaving 7 bases between them. The CDR3 runs to 12 residues. Germline V gene lookup returns CDR1 SEHNR and CDR2 FQNEAQ (reference sequence). The chain's CDR3 is CASSSLVNEQFF. The CDR3 DNA reads as TGTGCCAGCAGCTCCCTTGTCAATGAGCAGTTCTTC.

This chain connects TRBV6-1 to TRBJ2-7; TRBD1 might be the D (5 bases). Per germline, CDR1 MNHNS and CDR2 SASEGT. The V and J ends lost 3 bases and 5 bases respectively, with 14 bases between them. The CDR3 has 14 residues. CDR3 nucleotide sequence: TGTGCCAGCAGTGAGCTGTCAGGGAACAACGAGCAGTACTTC. It encodes CASSELSGNNEQYF.

The chain recombines TRBV9 with TRBJ2-1; D may correspond to TRBD1 or TRBD2 (5 bases each). Germline-derived CDR1 and CDR2 are SGDLS and YYNGEE. There are 16 residues in the CDR3. V was clipped by 3 bases and J by 2 bases, with 15 bases between them. For the CDR3, the DNA is TGTGCCAGCAGCGGTGACCGGGACGCCGCCTACAATGAGCAGTTCTTC. Translated: CASSGDRDAAYNEQFF.

The chain is built from TRBV28 and TRBJ2-7; D unclear. Germline-derived CDR1 and CDR2 are MDHEN and SYDVKM. This CDR3 is built from 12 residues. V was clipped by 8 bases and J by 2 bases, with 10 bases between them. CDR3 loop: CASSSRTYEQYF. CDR3 coding DNA: TGTGCCAGCTCGAGCCGGACCTACGAGCAGTACTTC.

This chain connects TRBV19 to TRBJ2-3; D possibly uses TRBD1 or TRBD2 (5 bases each). The CDR3 length is 13 residues. Germline lookup yields CDR1 LNHDA and CDR2 SQIVND (reference sequence). V was clipped by 2 bases and J by 4 bases, with 7 bases between them. The CDR3 DNA is TGTGCCAGTAGTATATTGGGGGCAGATACGCAGTATTTT. Translated, it gives CASSILGADTQYF.

The CDR3 DNA reads TGTGCCAGCAGCCAAGGGCGGACCTACGAGCAGTACTTC. This translates into CASSQGRTYEQYF. The chain recombines TRBV14 with TRBJ2-7; D unresolved. V lost 1 base to trimming and J lost 2 bases, with 6 bases between them. The germline V gene has CDR1 SGHDN and CDR2 FVKESK. The CDR3 loop spans 13 amino acids.

CDR3 region: CASSYLSGPETQYF. The CDR3 DNA follows: TGTGCCAGCAGTTACCTTAGCGGGCCAGAGACCCAGTACTTC. The V gene is TRBV6-5, the J gene TRBJ2-5, with TRBD2 matching over 7 bases. Germline V lookup: CDR1 MNHEY, CDR2 SVGAGI. After removal of 2 bases from V and 4 bases from J, the junction contained 4 bases not matched to a gene. The CDR3 has 14 amino acids.

CDR3 loop: CASSFDLAAYNEQFF. The CDR3 coding sequence is TGTGCCAGCAGCTTTGATCTAGCCGCCTACAATGAGCAGTTCTTC. V gene TRBV5-6 combines with J gene TRBJ2-1; possibly TRBD2 for D (5 bases). CDR3 size: 15 residues. Deletions cut 2 bases from V and 2 bases from J, with 11 bases between. The germline V gene encodes CDR1 SGHDT and CDR2 YYEEEE.

The chain employs TRBV20-1 and TRBJ2-7, with 13 bases aligning to TRBD2. The CDR3 spans 15 residues. With 3 bases clipped from V and 1 base from J, the junction kept 3 bases outside the gene matches. Germline-derived CDR1 and CDR2 are DFQATT and SNEGSKA (reference sequence). This CDR3 reads CSARETSGGSYEQYF. CDR3 sequence (DNA): TGCAGTGCTAGGGAGACTAGCGGGGGGTCCTACGAGCAGTACTTC.

The rearrangement uses TRBV12-3 or TRBV12-4 and TRBJ1-2, with D tentatively TRBD1 (6 bases). V lost 7 bases and J 10 bases, leaving 22 bases between the germline ends. This CDR3 has 14 residues. CDR3 in DNA: TGTGCCAGCACCCTGGGTCAGGGGAGGAGTGACTACACCTTC. Amino acid sequence: CASTLGQGRSDYTF.

Only one count was recorded for this clonotype. This rearrangement joins TRBV2 to TRBJ2-7; the D is unclear. Germline CDR1 is SNHLY and CDR2 is FYNNEI. V lost 8 bases and J lost 4, with 12 bases in between. CDR3 length: 12 residues. The DNA for the CDR3 is TGTGCCAGCGCGGCAGGTTTATACGAGCAGTACTTC. Protein sequence: CASAAGLYEQYF.

The chain uses TRBV9 and TRBJ2-2; tentatively, D is TRBD1 or TRBD2 (5 bases each). The V end was cut by 4 bases, the J end by 0 bases, with 10 bases between. Germline lookup yields CDR1 SGDLS and CDR2 YYNGEE. This CDR3 has 15 residues. CDR3 DNA sequence: TGTGCCAGCAGCCTTAGGGACCCGAACACCGGGGAGCTGTTTTTT. Translated: CASSLRDPNTGELFF.

This clonotype was found once. The V call is TRBV4-1, the J call TRBJ2-7; no firm D call. The germline V gene has CDR1 MGHRA and CDR2 YSYEKL. CDR3 length: 15 amino acids. V lost 1 base, J lost 2 bases, and 12 bases lay in between. This chain's CDR3 is CASSQVLVSPYEQYF. As DNA, the CDR3 is TGCGCCAGCAGCCAAGTCTTAGTCAGTCCCTACGAGCAGTACTTC.

The chain uses TRBV7-2 and TRBJ2-4; 11 bases are a match to TRBD1. J was trimmed by 6 bases and V by 1 base; bases with no gene match: 5. The length of the CDR3 is 16 residues. The germline gives CDR1 SGHTA, CDR2 FQGNSA. CDR3: CASSLGPGQGVNIQYF. Written as DNA, the CDR3 is TGTGCCAGCAGCTTAGGTCCGGGACAGGGGGTAAACATTCAGTACTTC. Variable domain in full (rest from reference TRBV7-2 and TRBJ2-4): GAGVSQSPSNKVTEKGKDVELRCDPISGHTALYWYRQSLGQGLEFLIYFQGNSAPDKSGLPSDRFSAERTGGSVSTLTIQRTQQEDSAVYLCASSLGPGQGVNIQYFGAGTRLSVL.

The chain links TRBV2 to TRBJ2-1; maybe TRBD2 (5 bases). Trimming pared 9 bases from V and 12 bases from J, leaving 15 bases between. Germline CDR1 reads SNHLY; CDR2 reads FYNNEI. This CDR3 comprises 11 residues. CDR3 nucleotide sequence: TGTGCCAGGTGGACTGCCGGGTTGCAGTTCTTC. This sequence encodes CARWTAGLQFF.

V gene TRBV21-1 combines with J gene TRBJ1-2; the table's D call, TRBD1, has no DNA check behind it. TRBV21-1 is shown as a pseudogene. This CDR3 contains 14 residues. CDR3 bases: TGTGCCAGCAGCCTGCCCCGGGGGAACTATGGCTACACCTTC. Translation: CASSLPRGNYGYTF.

This clonotype was picked up one time. The chain uses TRBV27 and TRBJ1-2; weak D call: TRBD1 (6 bases). The CDR3 is 14 amino acids. Between the trimmed V and J ends, which lost 3 bases and 0 bases, there was a span of 8 bases. From germline, CDR1 is MNHEY and CDR2 SMNVEV (reference sequence). The CDR3: CASSFRTANYGYTF. The CDR3 DNA is TGTGCCAGCAGTTTCAGGACAGCTAACTATGGCTACACCTTC.

The chain links TRBV29-1 to TRBJ2-7; 7 bases align to TRBD2. The CDR3 length is 15 residues. Germline assignment: CDR1 SQVTM and CDR2 ANQGSEA. With V trimmed by 6 bases and J by 0 bases, 11 bases remained unmatched. The CDR3 DNA reads TGCAGCGTGGCAGGAACTAGCGAGGGCTCCTACGAGCAGTACTTC. Translation: CSVAGTSEGSYEQYF.

The DNA of the CDR3 is TGCAGCGTGACCCCAACGGGGGGTGAGCAGTTCTTC. Translation: CSVTPTGGEQFF. V is TRBV29-1 and J is TRBJ2-1, with 7 bases matching TRBD2. The trim removed 6 bases at V and 9 bases at J, leaving 8 bases unmatched. In germline, CDR1 is SQVTM, CDR2 ANQGSEA. This CDR3 region has 12 residues.

CDR3 nucleotides: TGTGCCAGCAGCTTGTCGACTGGCGAGCAGTACTTC. Protein sequence: CASSLSTGEQYF. V is TRBV7-6 and J is TRBJ2-7; D not certain. V was cut by 3 bases and J by 6 bases, with 9 bases left in between. This CDR3 region has 12 residues. Per germline, CDR1 SGHVS and CDR2 FNYEAQ.

This clonotype appeared a few times. The genes are TRBV20-1 and TRBJ2-1; 9 nucleotides agree with TRBD2. Per the germline V gene, CDR1 is DFQATT and CDR2 is SNEGSKA (reference sequence). The V segment lost 0 bases and the J segment 3 bases; nucleotides outside the gene matches: 3. The CDR3 is made up of 15 amino acids. CDR3 loop: CSARDSGSSYNEQFF. The CDR3 coding sequence is TGCAGTGCTAGAGATAGCGGGAGTAGCTACAATGAGCAGTTCTTC.

The V and J genes are TRBV11-2 and TRBJ2-7; D might be TRBD1 or TRBD2, each matching 5 bases. Germline lookup yields CDR1 SGHAT and CDR2 FQNNGV. V was pared by 3 bases and J by 4 bases, with 13 bases between. The CDR3 covers 14 residues. CDR3 bases: TGTGCCAGCAGCTTTGGGACGGCTGTTTACGAGCAGTACTTC. It specifies CASSFGTAVYEQYF.

J is TRBJ2-1 and V is TRBV20-1, with 10 bases aligning to TRBD2. The CDR3 sequence is 16 residues long. Looked up from germline, CDR1 is DFQATT and CDR2 is SNEGSKA (reference sequence). Trimming removed 1 base from V and 0 bases from J; junction bases left unmatched: 3. CDR3 region: CSARGLAGGSYNEQFF. The CDR3 coding sequence is TGCAGTGCTAGAGGTTTAGCGGGAGGCTCCTACAATGAGCAGTTCTTC.

This chain joins TRBV7-2 and TRBJ1-5; D is undetermined. Trimming cost V 1 base and J 5 bases, with 12 bases left between them. The CDR3 is 15 residues long. Germline V CDR1 and CDR2: SGHTA, FQGNSA. CDR3 DNA: TGTGCCAGCAGCTTAGTCCCCGGGTTGCATCAGCCCCAGCATTTT. It translates to CASSLVPGLHQPQHF.

The chain recombines TRBV30 with TRBJ2-5, with 9 bases lining up with TRBD2. The CDR3 extends over 15 amino acids. Germline V gives CDR1 GTSNPN, CDR2 SVGIG (reference sequence). The trim removed 5 bases at V and 5 bases at J, leaving 12 bases unmatched. CDR3 region: CAWGRLSGSLETQYF. CDR3 nucleotide sequence: TGTGCCTGGGGACGACTTAGCGGGAGCTTGGAGACCCAGTACTTC.